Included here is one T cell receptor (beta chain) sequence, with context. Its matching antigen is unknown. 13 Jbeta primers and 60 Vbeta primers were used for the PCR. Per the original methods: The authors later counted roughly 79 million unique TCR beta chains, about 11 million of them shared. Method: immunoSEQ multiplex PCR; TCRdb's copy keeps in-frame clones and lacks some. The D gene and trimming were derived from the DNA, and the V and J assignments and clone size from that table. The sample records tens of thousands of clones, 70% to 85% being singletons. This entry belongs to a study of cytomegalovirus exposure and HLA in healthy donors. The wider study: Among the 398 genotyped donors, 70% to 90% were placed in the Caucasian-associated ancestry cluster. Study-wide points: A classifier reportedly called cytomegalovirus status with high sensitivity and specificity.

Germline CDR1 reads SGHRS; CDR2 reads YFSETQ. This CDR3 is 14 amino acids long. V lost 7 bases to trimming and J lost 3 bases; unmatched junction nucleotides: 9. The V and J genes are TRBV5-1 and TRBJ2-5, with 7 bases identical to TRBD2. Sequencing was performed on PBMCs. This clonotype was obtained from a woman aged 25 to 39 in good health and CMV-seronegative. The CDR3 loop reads CASQRGGWEETQYF. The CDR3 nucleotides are TGCGCCAGCCAAAGGGGAGGGTGGGAAGAGACCCAGTACTTC.